Listed below are T cell receptor beta chains from one sample, sequenced in a study of T cell repertoires in cytomegalovirus infection. No cognate antigen is known for these TCRs. MiXCR, run by TCRdb on the reads, gives a single entry per CDR3 protein. The data hold about half a million distinct CDR3 sequences, with roughly a third observed a single time. The sequencing here drew on cultured PBMCs, taken from culture after CMV antigen stimulation. The receptors originated from a human donor in good health (CMV status not recorded). Some clones in this sample may be carry-over from other donors' samples. Both conserved end residues are part of each CDR3. Clone size is shown for a subset of rows, as once, few, many or a class of expanded clone.

v_gene,abundance,CDR3aa
TRBV7-9,.,CASSLGRQSYGYTF
TRBV28,few,CASTHTRAGGGYTF
TRBV19,.,CASRGLRGEPQHF
TRBV19,few,CASSIIGTTTDGYTF
TRBV27,few,CASRSKTGANSPLHF
TRBV19,.,CASSHRGEASSYNEQFF
TRBV7-1,.,CASSPQAGLNTEAFF
TRBV7-8,.,CASSFTQIYSYEQYF
TRBV15,.,CATSDPISYNEQFF
TRBV6-1,.,CASSEVASGYEQYF
TRBV28,.,CASSLWGSTNEQFF
TRBV19,.,CASSTPGLSYTYEQYF
TRBV12-3/TRBV12-4,.,CASSPPSGTPNEQFF